The text below deals with one T cell receptor beta chain. Its antigen is not known. These data originate in a study of OX40 agonist ivuxolimab in advanced cancers. Study details: Cancers in dose escalation were hepatocellular, melanoma, renal cell and head and neck. Findings and caveats of the study: The mean number of expanded clones was higher in CD8+ T cells than in CD4+.

V shed 3 bases, J shed 6 bases, and the junction held 8 bases outside the gene matches. This CDR3 has 15 amino acids. CDR1 SGHRS and CDR2 YFSETQ come from the germline V gene. Sequencing used immunoSEQ multiplex PCR; TCRdb keeps in-frame clones, though not all of them. This sample has 70,000 to 95,000 clones, with 84% found just once. V gene TRBV5-1 combines with J gene TRBJ2-3, with 9 bases lining up with TRBD2. The starting material was CD4+ or CD8+ T cells sorted from blood, obtained in a trial of the OX40 agonist ivuxolimab. The sequence derives from an adult with an advanced solid tumor such as melanoma, head and neck, liver or kidney cancer. CDR3 sequence: CASSYRLAEADTQYF. Written as DNA, the CDR3 is TGCGCCAGCAGCTATAGACTAGCGGAGGCGGATACGCAGTATTTT. The full variable domain, rest sourced from reference TRBV5-1 and TRBJ2-3, is KAGVTQTPRYLIKTRGQQVTLSCSPISGHRSVSWYQQTPGQGLQFLFEYFSETQRNKGNFPGRFSGRQFSNSRSEMNVSTLELGDSALYLCASSYRLAEADTQYFGPGTRLTVL.